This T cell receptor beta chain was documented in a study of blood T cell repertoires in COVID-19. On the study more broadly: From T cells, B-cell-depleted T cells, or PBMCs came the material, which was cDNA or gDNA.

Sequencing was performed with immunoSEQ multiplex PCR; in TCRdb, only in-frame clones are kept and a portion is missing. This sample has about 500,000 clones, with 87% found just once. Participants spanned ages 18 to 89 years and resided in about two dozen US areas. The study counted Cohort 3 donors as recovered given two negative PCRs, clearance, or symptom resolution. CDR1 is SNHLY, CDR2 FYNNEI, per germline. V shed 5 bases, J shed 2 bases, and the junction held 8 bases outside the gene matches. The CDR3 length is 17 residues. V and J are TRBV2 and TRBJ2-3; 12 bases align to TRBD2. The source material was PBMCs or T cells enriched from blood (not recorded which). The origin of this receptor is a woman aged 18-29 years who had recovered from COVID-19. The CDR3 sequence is CASSTPRTSGDTDTQYF. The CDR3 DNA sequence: TGTGCCAGCAGTACCCCCCGGACTAGCGGGGACACAGATACGCAGTATTTT.